These 5 T cell receptor beta chains came from one sample sequenced in a study of blood T cell repertoires in COVID-19. Profiling relied on immunoSEQ multiplex PCR, and the TCRdb table lists in-frame clones only, not all of them. The sample consists of 15,000 to 20,000 clones, about 85% of them appearing once. The sample was peripheral blood. These TCRs come from a human donor in a cohort sampled during active COVID-19.

The V and J genes are TRBV7-2 and TRBJ2-2; TRBD1 might be the D (5 bases). From germline, CDR1 is SGHTA and CDR2 FQGNSA. The V end was cut by 5 bases, the J end by 0 bases, with 13 bases between. The CDR3 loop spans 16 amino acids. CDR3 DNA sequence: TGTGCCAGCAGCCTAAATGGGGCATCGAACACCGGGGAGCTGTTTTTT. This codes for CASSLNGASNTGELFF.

This chain links TRBV6-5 with TRBJ1-6; D possibly corresponds to TRBD1 (5 bases). V was clipped by 2 bases and J by 8 bases, with 13 bases between them. Germline CDR1 reads MNHEY; CDR2 reads SVGAGI. The CDR3 is 15 residues long. CDR3 coding DNA: TGTGCCAGCAGTTACAGGACGTCGGGGGATTCACCCCTCCACTTT. It specifies CASSYRTSGDSPLHF.

DNA for the CDR3: TGTGCCAGCAGTTTCGCGGGGGCTGAGAGGGAGCTGTTTTTT. It yields the protein CASSFAGAERELFF. This sequence joins TRBV27 and TRBJ2-2, with D perhaps TRBD2 (7 bases). This CDR3 contains 14 residues. V was pared by 3 bases and J by 9 bases, with 14 bases between. Looked up from germline, CDR1 is MNHEY and CDR2 is SMNVEV (reference sequence).

The V gene is TRBV11-3, the J gene TRBJ1-3; a possible D gene is TRBD1 (6 bases). Germline CDR1 reads SGHNT; CDR2 reads YENEEA. The CDR3 has 13 amino acids. V was clipped by 6 bases and J by 4 bases, with 10 bases between them. The chain's CDR3 is CASSPGAGNTIYF. The CDR3 nucleotides are TGTGCCAGCAGTCCAGGGGCCGGAAACACCATATATTTT.

This chain uses TRBV7-9 with TRBJ2-5, with D possibly being TRBD2 (5 bases). The V gene's germline CDR1 is SEHNR and CDR2 FQNEAQ (reference sequence). V shed 5 bases and J shed 1 base, with 17 bases lying between them. The CDR3 loop spans 16 amino acids. CDR3 residues: CASSPSEGWSQETQYF. CDR3 DNA: TGTGCCAGCAGCCCGAGTGAGGGCTGGAGCCAAGAGACCCAGTACTTC.